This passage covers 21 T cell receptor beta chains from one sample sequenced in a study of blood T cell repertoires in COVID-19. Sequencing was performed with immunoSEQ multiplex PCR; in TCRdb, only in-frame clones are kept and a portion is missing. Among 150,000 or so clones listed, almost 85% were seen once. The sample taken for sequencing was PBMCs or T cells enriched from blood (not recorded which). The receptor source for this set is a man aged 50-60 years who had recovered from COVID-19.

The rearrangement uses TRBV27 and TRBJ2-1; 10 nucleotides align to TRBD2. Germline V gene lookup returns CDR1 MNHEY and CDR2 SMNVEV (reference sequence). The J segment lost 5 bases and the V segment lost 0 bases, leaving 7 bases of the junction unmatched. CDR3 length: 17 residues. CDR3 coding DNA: TGTGCCAGCAGTTTATCCCAGGGACTAGCGCAAAACAATGAGCAGTTCTTC. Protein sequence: CASSLSQGLAQNNEQFF.

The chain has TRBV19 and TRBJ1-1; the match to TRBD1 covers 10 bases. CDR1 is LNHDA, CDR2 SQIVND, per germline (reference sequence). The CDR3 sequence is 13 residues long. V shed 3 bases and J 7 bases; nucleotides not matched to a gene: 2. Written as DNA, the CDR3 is TGTGCCAGTAGTATGGGACAGGGGCGTGAAGCTTTCTTT. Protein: CASSMGQGREAFF.

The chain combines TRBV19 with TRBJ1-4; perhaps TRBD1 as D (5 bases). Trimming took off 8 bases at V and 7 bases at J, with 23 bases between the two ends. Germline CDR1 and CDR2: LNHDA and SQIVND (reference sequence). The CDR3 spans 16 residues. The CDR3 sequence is CASRPRGHGDSEKLFF. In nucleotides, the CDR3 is TGTGCCAGTCGGCCCCGAGGACATGGGGATAGTGAAAAACTGTTTTTT.

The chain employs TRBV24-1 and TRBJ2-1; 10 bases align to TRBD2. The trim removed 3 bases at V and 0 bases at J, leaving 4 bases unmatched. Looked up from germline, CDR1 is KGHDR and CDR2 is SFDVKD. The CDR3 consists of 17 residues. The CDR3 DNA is TGTGCCACCAGTGATCCATCTAGCGGGAGCTCCTACAATGAGCAGTTCTTC. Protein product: CATSDPSSGSSYNEQFF.

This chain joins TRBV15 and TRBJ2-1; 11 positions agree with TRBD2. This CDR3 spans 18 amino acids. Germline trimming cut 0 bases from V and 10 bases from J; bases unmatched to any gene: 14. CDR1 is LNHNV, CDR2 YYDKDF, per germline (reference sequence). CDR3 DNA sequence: TGTGCCACCAGCAGAGATCAACGACGTAGCGGGAGGGTCGGGGAGCAGTTCTTC. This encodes CATSRDQRRSGRVGEQFF.

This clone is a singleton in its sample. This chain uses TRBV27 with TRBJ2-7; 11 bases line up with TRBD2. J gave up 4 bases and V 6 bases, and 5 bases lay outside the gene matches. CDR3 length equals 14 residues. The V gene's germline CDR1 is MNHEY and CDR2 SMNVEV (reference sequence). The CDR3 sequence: CASSPVAGGYEQYF. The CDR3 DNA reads TGTGCCAGCAGCCCGGTAGCGGGAGGGTACGAGCAGTACTTC.

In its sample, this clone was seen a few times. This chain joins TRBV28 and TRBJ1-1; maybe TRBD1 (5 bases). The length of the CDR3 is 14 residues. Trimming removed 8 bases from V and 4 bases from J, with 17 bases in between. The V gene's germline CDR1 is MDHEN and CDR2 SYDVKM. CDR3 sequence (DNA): TGTGCCAGCCTGCGGGGCAGGGTTAGCACTGAAGCTTTCTTT. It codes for CASLRGRVSTEAFF. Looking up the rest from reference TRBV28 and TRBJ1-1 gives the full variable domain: DVKVTQSSRYLVKRTGEKVFLECVQDMDHENMFWYRQDPGLGLRLIYFSYDVKMKEKGDIPEGYSVSREKKERFSLILESASTNQTSMYLCASLRGRVSTEAFFGQGTRLTVV.

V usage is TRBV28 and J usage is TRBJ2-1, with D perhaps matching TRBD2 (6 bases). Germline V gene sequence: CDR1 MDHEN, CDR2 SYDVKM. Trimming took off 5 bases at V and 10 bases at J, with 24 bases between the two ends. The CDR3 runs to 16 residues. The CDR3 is CASSPSGFNRGGEQFF. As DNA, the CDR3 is TGTGCCAGCAGTCCTTCGGGATTTAATCGAGGAGGGGAGCAGTTCTTC.

This chain's CDR3 is CASMVGETQYF. The CDR3 coding sequence is TGTGCCAGCATGGTCGGGGAGACCCAGTACTTC. The gene calls are TRBV6-6 and TRBJ2-5; D is undetermined. The V end lost 7 bases, the J end lost 5 bases, and 8 bases lay between the germline ends. Germline CDR1 MNHNY, CDR2 SVGAGI (reference sequence). This CDR3 comprises 11 residues.

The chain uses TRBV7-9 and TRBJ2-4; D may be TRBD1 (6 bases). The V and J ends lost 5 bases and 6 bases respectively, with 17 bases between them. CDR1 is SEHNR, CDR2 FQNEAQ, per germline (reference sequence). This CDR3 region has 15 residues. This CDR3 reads CASSPADRHLNIQYF. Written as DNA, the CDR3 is TGTGCCAGCAGCCCGGCGGACAGACACCTAAACATTCAGTACTTC.

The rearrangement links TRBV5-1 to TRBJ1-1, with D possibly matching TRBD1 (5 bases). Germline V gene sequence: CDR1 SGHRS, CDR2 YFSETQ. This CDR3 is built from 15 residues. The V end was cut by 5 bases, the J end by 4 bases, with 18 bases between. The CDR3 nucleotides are TGCGCCAGCAGACGATCTTCGGCGGGGGGCACTGAAGCTTTCTTT. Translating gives CASRRSSAGGTEAFF.

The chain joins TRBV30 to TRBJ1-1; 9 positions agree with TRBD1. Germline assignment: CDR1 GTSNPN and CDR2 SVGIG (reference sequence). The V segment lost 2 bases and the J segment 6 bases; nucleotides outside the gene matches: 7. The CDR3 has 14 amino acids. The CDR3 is CAWSNRGRKAEAFF. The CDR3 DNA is TGTGCCTGGAGTAACAGGGGGCGTAAGGCTGAAGCTTTCTTT.

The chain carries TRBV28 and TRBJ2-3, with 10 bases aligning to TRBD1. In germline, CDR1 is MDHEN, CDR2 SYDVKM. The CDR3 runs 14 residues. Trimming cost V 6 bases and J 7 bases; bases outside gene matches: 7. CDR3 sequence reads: CASRKTGGVNTQYF. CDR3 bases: TGTGCCAGCAGGAAGACAGGGGGCGTAAATACGCAGTATTTT.

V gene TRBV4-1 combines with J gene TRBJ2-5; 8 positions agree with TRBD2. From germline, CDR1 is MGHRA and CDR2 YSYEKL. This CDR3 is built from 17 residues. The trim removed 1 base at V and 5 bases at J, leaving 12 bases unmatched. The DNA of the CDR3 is TGCGCCAGCAGCCAAGGGGGTAGCGGGGACCCGAGGGAGACCCAGTACTTC. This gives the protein CASSQGGSGDPRETQYF.

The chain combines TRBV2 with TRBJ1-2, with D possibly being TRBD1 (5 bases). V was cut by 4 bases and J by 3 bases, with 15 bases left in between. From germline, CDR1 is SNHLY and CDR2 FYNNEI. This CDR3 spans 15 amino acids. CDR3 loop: CASSASAGNHYGYTF. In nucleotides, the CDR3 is TGTGCCAGCAGTGCTTCGGCAGGGAATCACTATGGCTACACCTTC. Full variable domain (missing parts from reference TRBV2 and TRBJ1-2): EPEVTQTPSHQVTQMGQEVILRCVPISNHLYFYWYRQILGQKVEFLVSFYNNEISEKSEIFDDQFSVERPDGSNFTLKIRSTKLEDSAMYFCASSASAGNHYGYTFGSGTRLTVV.

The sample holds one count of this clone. The CDR3 DNA follows: TGTGCCAGCAGCTTTCGATCCGGGACAGACGGCTACACCTTC. It yields the protein CASSFRSGTDGYTF. V usage is TRBV9 and J usage is TRBJ1-2, with TRBD1 matching over 7 bases. The junction had 11 bases not matched to a gene; V was cut back by 4 bases and J by 8 bases. Looked up from germline, CDR1 is SGDLS and CDR2 is YYNGEE. CDR3 length equals 14 residues.

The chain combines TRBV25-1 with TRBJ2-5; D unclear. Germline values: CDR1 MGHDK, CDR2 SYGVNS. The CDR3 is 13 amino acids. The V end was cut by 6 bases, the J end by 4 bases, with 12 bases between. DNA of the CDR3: TGTGCCAGCAGCGGCGGAGTGGTAGAGACCCAGTACTTC. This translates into CASSGGVVETQYF.

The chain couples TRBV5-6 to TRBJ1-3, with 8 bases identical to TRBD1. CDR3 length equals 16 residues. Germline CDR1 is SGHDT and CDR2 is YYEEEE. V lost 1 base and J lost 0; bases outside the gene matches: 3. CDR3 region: CASSLFGQGSGNTIYF. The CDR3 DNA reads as TGTGCCAGCAGCTTGTTCGGACAGGGCTCTGGAAACACCATATATTTT.

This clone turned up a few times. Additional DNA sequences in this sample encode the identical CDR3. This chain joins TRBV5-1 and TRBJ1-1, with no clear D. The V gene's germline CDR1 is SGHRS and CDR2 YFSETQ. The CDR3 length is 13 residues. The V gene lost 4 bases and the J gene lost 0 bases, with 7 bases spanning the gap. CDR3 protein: CASSLLLNTEAFF. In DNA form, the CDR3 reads TGCGCCAGCAGCCTCTTATTGAACACTGAAGCTTTCTTT.

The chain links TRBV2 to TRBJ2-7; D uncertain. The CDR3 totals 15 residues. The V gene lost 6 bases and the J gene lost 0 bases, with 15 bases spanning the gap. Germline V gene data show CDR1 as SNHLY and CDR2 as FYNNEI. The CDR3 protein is CASSLNWQASYEQYF. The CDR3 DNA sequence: TGTGCCAGCAGCCTGAACTGGCAGGCCTCCTACGAGCAGTACTTC.

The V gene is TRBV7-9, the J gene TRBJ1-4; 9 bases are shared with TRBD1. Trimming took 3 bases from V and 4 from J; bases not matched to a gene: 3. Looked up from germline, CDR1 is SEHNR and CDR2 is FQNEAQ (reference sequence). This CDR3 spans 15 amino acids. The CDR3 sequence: CASSFPTGGNEKLFF. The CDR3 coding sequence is TGTGCCAGCAGCTTCCCGACAGGGGGTAATGAAAAACTGTTTTTT.